The rows below give T cell receptor beta chains drawn from one sample of a study of T cells in Graves' hyperthyroidism and ophthalmopathy. TCRdb recomputed calls from the multiplex PCR reads with MiXCR, one row per CDR3 protein. The table records about 320,000 distinct CDR3 sequences, 15% to 20% of them present only once. Specimen: blood. All receptors come from a man aged 30 to 39 with Graves' hyperthyroidism. Each CDR3 is given with its conserved first and last residue. Each record gives: V gene, J gene, CDR3 protein.

V gene: TRBV5-1
J gene: TRBJ2-2
CDR3 protein: CASSGRGQDGELFF

V gene: TRBV2
J gene: TRBJ2-5
CDR3 protein: CASSAAGAEETQYF

V gene: TRBV28
J gene: TRBJ2-2
CDR3 protein: CASSSPWGEGRGELFF

V gene: TRBV7-2
J gene: TRBJ1-2
CDR3 protein: CASSSGTGVSGYTF

V gene: TRBV6-1
J gene: TRBJ1-1
CDR3 protein: CASSRQAPNTEAFF

V gene: TRBV12-3/TRBV12-4
J gene: TRBJ2-1
CDR3 protein: CASSFSGGSYNEQFF

V gene: TRBV6-1
J gene: TRBJ1-2
CDR3 protein: CASEQGGGYTF

V gene: TRBV12-5
J gene: TRBJ1-5
CDR3 protein: CASGFGGLNQPQHF

V gene: TRBV20-1
J gene: TRBJ1-4
CDR3 protein: CSARSEGGNEKLFF

V gene: TRBV28
J gene: TRBJ1-3
CDR3 protein: CASSFTTGTGNTIYF

V gene: TRBV6-5
J gene: TRBJ2-7
CDR3 protein: CARSFNPRGFNTYEQYF

V gene: TRBV30
J gene: TRBJ2-7
CDR3 protein: CAWSVQFTGLYF

V gene: TRBV5-1
J gene: TRBJ2-5
CDR3 protein: CASSLNGGALQETQYF

V gene: TRBV11-2
J gene: TRBJ1-1
CDR3 protein: CASSRTDYLLNTEAFF

V gene: TRBV28
J gene: TRBJ1-2
CDR3 protein: CASSLLVKNYGYTF

V gene: TRBV6-1
J gene: TRBJ1-2
CDR3 protein: CASSEGGYLEDYGYTF

V gene: TRBV29-1
J gene: TRBJ2-1
CDR3 protein: CSVGRRGRANEQFF

V gene: TRBV19
J gene: TRBJ2-1
CDR3 protein: CATNTGGFYNEQFF

V gene: TRBV7-8
J gene: TRBJ1-1
CDR3 protein: CASSPRTGKAEAFF

V gene: TRBV29-1
J gene: TRBJ2-1
CDR3 protein: CSALPRGQHNEQFF

V gene: TRBV12-3/TRBV12-4
J gene: TRBJ2-7
CDR3 protein: CASSHRDRGYEQYF

V gene: TRBV25-1
J gene: TRBJ2-2
CDR3 protein: CASSFYGTSGSKAGELFF

V gene: TRBV20-1
J gene: TRBJ1-2
CDR3 protein: CSAPGPDYGYTF

V gene: TRBV7-3
J gene: TRBJ1-2
CDR3 protein: CASSSQGGLGYTF

V gene: TRBV5-1
J gene: TRBJ2-3
CDR3 protein: CASSPGLAGEGTDTQYF

V gene: TRBV20-1
J gene: TRBJ2-2
CDR3 protein: CSARVIAAIKNTGELFF

V gene: TRBV5-1
J gene: TRBJ2-3
CDR3 protein: CASSPLGSTDTQYF

V gene: TRBV12-5
J gene: TRBJ1-1
CDR3 protein: CASGPRGKTEAFF

V gene: TRBV14
J gene: TRBJ2-1
CDR3 protein: CASSQAGGLSYNEQFF

V gene: TRBV6-2/TRBV6-3
J gene: TRBJ2-4
CDR3 protein: CASSPGGVFVEGDIQYF

V gene: TRBV24-1
J gene: TRBJ2-1
CDR3 protein: CATAGTSGSNEQFF

V gene: TRBV5-1
J gene: TRBJ2-7
CDR3 protein: CASSQQGSSYEQYF

V gene: TRBV24-1
J gene: TRBJ2-1
CDR3 protein: CATSDFFSGSNEQFF

V gene: TRBV30
J gene: TRBJ1-2
CDR3 protein: CAWSVGRNYGYTF

V gene: TRBV25-1
J gene: TRBJ1-2
CDR3 protein: CASATRSSYGYTF

V gene: TRBV6-1
J gene: TRBJ2-3
CDR3 protein: CASSYPGTGARDTQYF